This T cell receptor (beta chain) was profiled in a study of blood T cell repertoires in COVID-19. Clones were read by immunoSEQ multiplex PCR, and TCRdb kept only the in-frame ones, dropping some. The sample lists 250,000 to 300,000 clones, about 86% seen once, with 3.5% to 5% in the top ten. Germline CDR1 MNHEY, CDR2 SVGAGI. The CDR3 is 13 residues long. V trimming: 6 bases; J trimming: 6 bases; junction bases outside the gene matches: 3. Grouping used clinical history reported by participants in a survey and questionnaire. This sequence originates from a man aged 25 to 40 with acute COVID-19. The sample taken for sequencing was PBMCs or T cells enriched from blood (not recorded which). This chain joins TRBV6-5 and TRBJ1-1; 11 bases align to TRBD1. The CDR3 region is CASRKDRGPEAFF. Written as DNA, the CDR3 is TGTGCCAGCAGGAAGGACAGGGGGCCTGAAGCTTTCTTT.